The 22 T cell receptor beta chains below come from one sample, sequenced in a study of blood T cell repertoires in COVID-19. Produced via immunoSEQ multiplex PCR; TCRdb's table is partial and in-frame only. The repertoire includes roughly 150,000 clones, approximately 80% of them detected once, and roughly 5% sits in the top ten. The sequencing input was PBMCs or T cells enriched from blood (not recorded which). These receptors were taken from a man between 65 and 80 years old who had been exposed to COVID-19.

The V gene is TRBV3-1 (or the pseudogene TRBV3-2), the J gene TRBJ2-5, with TRBD1 matching over 9 bases. V shed 2 bases, J shed 8 bases, and the junction held 15 bases outside the gene matches. The germline V gene has CDR1 LGHDT and CDR2 YNNKEL (reference sequence). This CDR3 region has 17 residues. Here the CDR3 DNA reads TGTGCCAGCAGCCAATCCGGGACAGGGAGGTCAGGGGGTACCCAGTACTTC. Translated, it gives CASSQSGTGRSGGTQYF.

The J gene is TRBJ2-3, the V gene TRBV15; D unresolved. V lost 8 bases to trimming and J lost 4 bases, with 13 bases between them. Germline V lookup: CDR1 LNHNV, CDR2 YYDKDF (reference sequence). CDR3 length: 13 amino acids. The CDR3 here is CATSLRFADTQYF. The DNA for the CDR3 is TGTGCCACCTCCCTGCGTTTCGCAGATACGCAGTATTTT.

This clone turned up a few times. The chain couples TRBV7-9 to TRBJ1-6, with a tentative D call TRBD1 (5 bases). V dropped 0 bases and J dropped 11 bases, with 11 bases sitting between them. The CDR3 covers 14 residues. Per germline, CDR1 SEHNR and CDR2 FQNEAQ (reference sequence). The CDR3: CASSLAGTAAPLHF. In nucleotides, the CDR3 is TGTGCCAGCAGCTTAGCGGGGACTGCCGCACCCCTCCACTTT.

The table lists this clone with a count of one. This sequence joins TRBV2 and TRBJ1-6; weak D call: TRBD1 (5 bases). This CDR3 is 14 amino acids long. V was shortened by 7 bases and J by 7 bases, with 14 bases between the two germline ends. Per germline, CDR1 SNHLY and CDR2 FYNNEI. The CDR3 loop is CASTHVGVNSPLHF. CDR3 nucleotides: TGTGCCAGCACCCATGTAGGGGTAAATTCACCCCTCCACTTT.

This clone turned up a few times. The J gene is TRBJ2-1, the V gene TRBV6-2 or TRBV6-3; D possibly corresponds to TRBD2 (6 bases). The CDR3 has 14 amino acids. With 3 bases removed from V and 6 bases from J, the gap between germline ends came to 12 bases. Germline V gives CDR1 MNHEY, CDR2 SVGEGT. The CDR3 is CASSYGGLSNEQFF. As DNA, the CDR3 is TGTGCCAGCAGTTATGGGGGACTGTCCAATGAGCAGTTCTTC.

The chain uses TRBV27 and TRBJ1-6; 8 nucleotides match TRBD1. Germline CDR1 is MNHEY and CDR2 is SMNVEV (reference sequence). The V segment lost 6 bases and the J segment 4 bases; nucleotides outside the gene matches: 11. The CDR3 is 17 residues long. The DNA of the CDR3 is TGTGCCAGCAGCCCTGACAGGGGTTCCTCTTATAATTCACCCCTCCACTTT. Encoded protein: CASSPDRGSSYNSPLHF.

The rearrangement joins TRBV4-3 to TRBJ1-2, with D possibly TRBD1 on 6 matching bases. CDR1 and CDR2 from the germline V gene are LGHNA and YSLEER. Trimming pared 0 bases from V and 5 bases from J, leaving 19 bases between. This CDR3 is 17 amino acids long. The CDR3 coding sequence is TGCGCCAGCAGCCAAGACCCCGCAGGGGAATCATGGTATGGCTACACCTTC. Translation gives CASSQDPAGESWYGYTF.

This chain uses TRBV5-6 with TRBJ1-4; 7 nucleotides line up with TRBD1. Germline V gene lookup returns CDR1 SGHDT and CDR2 YYEEEE. The CDR3 totals 14 residues. Trimming took 3 bases from V and 8 from J; bases not matched to a gene: 7. CDR3: CASSYRGLREKLFF. The CDR3 coding sequence is TGTGCCAGCAGCTACAGGGGTTTGAGGGAAAAACTGTTTTTT.

The chain is built from TRBV10-1 and TRBJ1-6; 8 bases are shared with TRBD1. J lost 6 bases, V lost 6 bases, and 4 bases had no gene match. Germline V gives CDR1 WNHNN, CDR2 SYGVQD (reference sequence). This CDR3 contains 14 residues. The CDR3 protein is CASSPGQVNSPLHF. The CDR3 bases are TGCGCCAGCAGCCCGGGACAGGTTAATTCACCCCTCCACTTT.

The rearrangement uses TRBV3-1 (or the pseudogene TRBV3-2) and TRBJ1-1; perhaps TRBD1 as D (6 bases). V was pared by 6 bases and J by 10 bases, with 21 bases between. Germline V CDR1 and CDR2: LGHDT, YNNKEL (reference sequence). The CDR3 spans 14 residues. The CDR3 region is CASRRTNIGTRAFF. DNA of the CDR3: TGTGCCAGCAGAAGAACGAATATAGGGACAAGAGCTTTCTTT.

This clone has only a few counts. The chain has TRBV7-2 and TRBJ1-1; D possibly corresponds to TRBD1 (5 bases). The germline gives CDR1 SGHTA, CDR2 FQGNSA. This CDR3 is 15 amino acids long. The ends were cut back, 5 bases at V and 4 bases at J, with 17 bases in the middle. The CDR3 nucleotides are TGTGCCAGCAGCGCCCATGGGCGGGGGGTCACTGAAGCTTTCTTT. It encodes CASSAHGRGVTEAFF.

This chain uses TRBV18 with TRBJ2-1, with unresolved D. Germline V gene lookup returns CDR1 KGHSH and CDR2 LQKENI. V was pared by 3 bases and J by 0 bases, with 12 bases between. This CDR3 comprises 16 residues. The CDR3 DNA follows: TGTGCCAGCTCACCGAGGCAGACGAGCTCCTACAATGAGCAGTTCTTC. Its protein product is CASSPRQTSSYNEQFF.

The chain employs TRBV5-4 and TRBJ1-1; 7 nucleotides align to TRBD1. Germline loops: CDR1 SGHNT, CDR2 YYREEE (reference sequence). This CDR3 has 15 residues. V lost 4 bases, J lost 0 bases, and 6 bases stayed unmatched. Here the CDR3 reads CASSPEGAMNTEAFF. The CDR3 coding sequence is TGTGCCAGCAGCCCGGAGGGGGCCATGAACACTGAAGCTTTCTTT.

This clone has just one count. This rearrangement joins TRBV7-8 to TRBJ2-1; tentatively, D is TRBD1 (6 bases). V lost 4 bases and J 5 bases, leaving 18 bases between the germline ends. This CDR3 region has 16 residues. CDR1 is SGHVS, CDR2 FQNEAQ, per germline. The CDR3 sequence is CASSSRDTLRNNEQFF. CDR3 nucleotides: TGTGCCAGCAGCTCAAGGGACACCCTAAGGAACAATGAGCAGTTCTTC.

V is TRBV7-9 and J is TRBJ2-1, with 7 nucleotides matching TRBD2. CDR1 and CDR2 from the germline V gene are SEHNR and FQNEAQ (reference sequence). This CDR3 spans 16 amino acids. J lost 6 bases, V lost 5 bases, and 13 bases had no gene match. CDR3 amino acids: CASSHQNGQRGNEQFF. CDR3 sequence (DNA): TGTGCCAGCAGCCACCAAAATGGGCAGCGGGGCAATGAGCAGTTCTTC.

The gene calls are TRBV6-1 and TRBJ1-2, with D possibly TRBD1 on 6 matching bases. V was trimmed by 3 bases and J by 3 bases, leaving 11 bases between them. The CDR3 runs 14 residues. Germline V lookup: CDR1 MNHNS, CDR2 SASEGT. The CDR3 coding sequence is TGTGCCAGCAGTGAGGGGGGGCTCGACTATGGCTACACCTTC. Translating gives CASSEGGLDYGYTF.

The rearrangement uses TRBV5-1 and TRBJ1-4; D is unclear. This CDR3 region has 15 residues. Germline CDR1 and CDR2: SGHRS and YFSETQ. With 4 bases removed from V and 7 bases from J, the gap between germline ends came to 17 bases. CDR3 residues: CASSPAMRGGEKLFF. DNA for the CDR3: TGCGCCAGCAGCCCGGCTATGCGAGGTGGTGAAAAACTGTTTTTT.

The chain recombines TRBV18 with TRBJ2-1, with 11 bases that match TRBD2. Germline V CDR1 and CDR2: KGHSH, LQKENI. This CDR3 comprises 18 residues. J was trimmed by 6 bases and V by 3 bases; bases with no gene match: 13. Written as DNA, the CDR3 is TGTGCCAGCTCACCTCCACTAGCGGGAGAGTTCTCGGGCAATGAGCAGTTCTTC. Translation gives CASSPPLAGEFSGNEQFF.

The gene calls are TRBV11-2 and TRBJ1-1; possibly TRBD1 for D (5 bases). There are 16 residues in the CDR3. Trimming took off 1 base at V and 4 bases at J, with 16 bases between the two ends. From germline, CDR1 is SGHAT and CDR2 FQNNGV. CDR3 sequence reads: CASSLVPGSGVTEAFF. DNA for the CDR3: TGTGCCAGCAGCTTAGTCCCCGGATCGGGGGTCACTGAAGCTTTCTTT.

The chain combines TRBV18 with TRBJ2-7; the D gene is possibly TRBD2 (6 bases). The V and J ends lost 6 bases and 0 bases respectively, with 9 bases between them. The CDR3 loop spans 13 amino acids. In germline, CDR1 is KGHSH, CDR2 LQKENI. The CDR3 here is CASSGDFSYEQYF. CDR3 bases: TGTGCCAGCTCGGGGGACTTCTCCTACGAGCAGTACTTC.

The chain couples TRBV19 to TRBJ2-2; 12 bases are shared with TRBD2. The CDR3 sequence is 16 residues long. With V trimmed by 10 bases and J by 7 bases, 13 bases remained unmatched. Germline values: CDR1 LNHDA, CDR2 SQIVND (reference sequence). CDR3 nucleotides: TGTGCCACCAGGACTAGCGGGATGCAGGATGGCGGGGAGCTGTTTTTT. The encoded protein is CATRTSGMQDGGELFF.

The chain joins TRBV4-3 to TRBJ2-2, with TRBD1 matching over 9 bases. The germline V gene encodes CDR1 LGHNA and CDR2 YSLEER. V shed 6 bases and J 3 bases; nucleotides not matched to a gene: 2. The length of the CDR3 is 14 residues. The CDR3 reads CASRGQGDTGELFF. As DNA, the CDR3 is TGCGCCAGCAGGGGACAGGGCGACACCGGGGAGCTGTTTTTT.